This TCR beta chain is from a study of shared clonotypes between healthy human individuals. General observations from the study: Few donors restricted represented genetic and exposure-history diversity. Specimens sampled were limited to blood, with tissue repertoires likely differing.

CD45RO-negative, CCR7-positively selected cells formed the naive CD8 fraction, excluding terminally differentiated effector memory CD45RA+ cells. This clone was counted a single time. Its antigen is as yet unknown. Trimming took 5 bases from V and 1 from J; bases not matched to a gene: 4. CDR3 size: 16 residues. Per the germline V gene, CDR1 is MNHEY and CDR2 is SMNVEV (reference sequence). Here immunoSEQ multiplex PCR was the method, and the copy in TCRdb shows in-frame clones only, minus some. The data show more than 500,000 clones, 85% to 95% seen once. The chain employs TRBV27 and TRBJ2-3; 12 bases align to TRBD2. The sequence was obtained from a woman aged 25-40 years in good health. The sample consisted of naive CD8+ T cells sorted from blood. The CDR3 DNA sequence: TGTGCCAGCAGTCCCCGACTAGCGGGAGGCACAGATACGCAGTATTTT. As protein: CASSPRLAGGTDTQYF.